A selection of T cell receptor beta chains follows, all from one sample in a study of PD-1 blockade in classical Hodgkin lymphoma. The repertoire was sequenced with immunoSEQ multiplex PCR; TCRdb's copy has only in-frame clones and lacks some. This sample has tens of thousands of clones; about 77% occur once, and the top ten carry roughly 10%. Specimen: peripheral blood mononuclear cells (PBMCs), collected before the fourth cycle of nivolumab. These receptors were obtained from a human donor with classical Hodgkin lymphoma. The CDR3 runs from the conserved cysteine through the conserved F or W. The D gene is left open where the match is weak. Some rows have no size entry. The others give once, few or many, or a class for an expanded clone.

cdr3_length | clone_size | d_call | j_call | v_call | cdr3_nt | cdr3_aa
13 | once | TRBD1 | TRBJ2-7 | TRBV5-6 | TGTGCCAGCAGCTCGGGACAGCCCTACGAGCAGTACTTC | CASSSGQPYEQYF
14 | . | . | TRBJ2-7 | TRBV4-3 | TGCGCCAGCAGCCAAGAACTATCACGGTGGGAGCAGTACTTC | CASSQELSRWEQYF
15 | few | . | TRBJ2-2 | TRBV28 | TGTGCCAGCAGTTTATATCGGGGGAGAGCCGGGGAGCTGTTTTTT | CASSLYRGRAGELFF
15 | . | TRBD2 | TRBJ2-2 | TRBV2 | TGTGCCGCGGCCACCCCGGGGGGGCCGGCCGGGGAGCTGTTTTTT | CAAATPGGPAGELFF
15 | . | TRBD1 | TRBJ1-2 | TRBV4-1 | TGCGCCAGCAGCCAAGAACGACAGGGTTGGTATGGCTACACCTTC | CASSQERQGWYGYTF
15 | once | . | TRBJ1-3 | TRBV6-4 | TGTGCCAGCAGTGTCCCCGGGGGGCTCAAGGACACCATATATTTT | CASSVPGGLKDTIYF
14 | medium-sized | . | TRBJ2-7 | TRBV5-1 | TGTGCCAGCAGCTTGGTGGGACGGCACTACGAGCAGTACTTC | CASSLVGRHYEQYF
16 | . | TRBD1 | TRBJ1-5 | TRBV19 | TGTGCCAGTAGTATGAACAGGGGGTCAGGCGGTCAGCCCCAGCATTTT | CASSMNRGSGGQPQHF
15 | . | . | TRBJ2-7 | TRBV5-6 | TGTGCCAGCAGCCGTTGGCGGGACGGACTCGACGAGCAGTACTTC | CASSRWRDGLDEQYF
15 | . | TRBD1 | TRBJ2-2 | TRBV5-4 | TGTGCCAGCAGCTACGGACAGGGGGCGACCGGGGAGCTGTTTTTT | CASSYGQGATGELFF
14 | . | TRBD1 | TRBJ2-7 | TRBV7-8 | TGTGCCAGCAGGCAACCCGGGACAGCCTACGAGCAGTACTTC | CASRQPGTAYEQYF
15 | . | TRBD1 | TRBJ2-1 | TRBV7-9 | TGTGCCAGCAGTTCCCCGGGCTACAGGGGCAATGAGCAGTTCTTC | CASSSPGYRGNEQFF
15 | . | . | TRBJ2-7 | TRBV5-6 | TGTGCCAGCAGCCCAATGGGACCGAGCTCCTACGAGCAGTACTTC | CASSPMGPSSYEQYF
17 | . | TRBD2 | TRBJ2-1 | TRBV30 | TGTGCCTGGAGTGGCTCTCTAGCGGGAGGGCCGAACAATGAGCAGTTCTTC | CAWSGSLAGGPNNEQFF
17 | few | TRBD2 | TRBJ2-1 | TRBV28 | TGTGCCAGCAGTCCCTATGAGACTAGCGGGGTAAACAATGAGCAGTTCTTC | CASSPYETSGVNNEQFF
14 | . | . | TRBJ2-5 | TRBV25-1 | TGTGCCAGCAGTGTAGGGCAGGCGGGGGAGACCCAGTACTTC | CASSVGQAGETQYF
12 | . | . | TRBJ1-1 | TRBV9 | TGTGCCAGCAGCGCTTCAGGTACTGAAGCTTTCTTT | CASSASGTEAFF
16 | . | . | TRBJ1-4 | TRBV19 | TGTGCCAGTAGTAAGGCCCACGACAGAGAAAATGAAAAACTGTTTTTT | CASSKAHDRENEKLFF
16 | . | . | TRBJ1-2 | TRBV5-4 | TGTGCCAGCAGCTCATTAGGGGTTTCAGCTAACTATGGCTACACCTTC | CASSSLGVSANYGYTF
14 | few | TRBD1 | TRBJ2-7 | TRBV6-5 | TGTGCCAGCAGCTTCGGGACAGGGGGGTACGAGCAGTACTTC | CASSFGTGGYEQYF
18 | . | TRBD1 | TRBJ2-2 | TRBV4-1 | TGCGCCAGCAGCCCTCCGGGACAGGGCAGCTCGAACACCGGGGAGCTGTTTTTT | CASSPPGQGSSNTGELFF
8 | . | . | TRBJ2-1 | TRBV5-8 | TGTGCCAGCAGCTTGACCGTCTTC | CASSLTVF
14 | . | . | TRBJ1-5 | TRBV6-6 | TGTGCCAGCAGTTCCAGACAGAGCAATCAGCCCCAGCATTTT | CASSSRQSNQPQHF
12 | . | . | TRBJ1-5 | TRBV7-2 | TGTGCCAGCAGCTTTTACGATAAGCCCCAGCATTTT | CASSFYDKPQHF
15 | . | . | TRBJ1-1 | TRBV11-2 | TGTGCCAGCAGCTTAAGCCTCACTATTAACACTGAAGCTTTCTTT | CASSLSLTINTEAFF
13 | . | . | TRBJ1-6 | TRBV6-1 | TGTGCCAGCAGTGAAAGACAGAATTCACCCCTCCACTTT | CASSERQNSPLHF
13 | . | . | TRBJ2-7 | TRBV4-1 | TGCGCCACCTCAGTAGGGGCCACGGGCGAGCAGTACTTC | CATSVGATGEQYF
12 | once | . | TRBJ2-3 | TRBV9 | TGTGCCAGCAGCGTAGCGGCAGATACGCAGTATTTT | CASSVAADTQYF
12 | many | . | TRBJ2-3 | TRBV19 | TGTGCCAGTAGTACCGGACCAGATACGCAGTATTTT | CASSTGPDTQYF
14 | . | . | TRBJ1-5 | TRBV6-5 | TGTGCCAGCACCCAGGGGTTGACGGGAGGGCCCCAGCATTTT | CASTQGLTGGPQHF
14 | . | . | TRBJ2-5 | TRBV7-8 | TGTGCCAGCAGCTTAGGGGGATTCCAAGAGACCCAGTACTTC | CASSLGGFQETQYF
18 | . | . | TRBJ1-5 | TRBV7-8 | TGTGCCAGCAGCTTAAGAGGCGGAGGGGGGGTAAGCAATCAGCCCCAGCATTTT | CASSLRGGGGVSNQPQHF
15 | once | . | TRBJ2-1 | TRBV6-5 | TGTGCCAGCAGGGTAGGACAGAGCTCCTACAATGAGCAGTTCTTC | CASRVGQSSYNEQFF
14 | . | TRBD1 | TRBJ2-7 | TRBV19 | TGTGCCAGTAGTATAGCCCGGGACAGTGGCGAGCAGTACTTC | CASSIARDSGEQYF
15 | few | TRBD2 | TRBJ2-1 | TRBV19 | TGTGCCAGTAGCACTAGCGGCACCCTATACAATGAGCAGTTCTTC | CASSTSGTLYNEQFF
13 | once | . | TRBJ1-3 | TRBV5-4 | TGTGCCAGCAGCTTGATGGGGGGCAAGACCATATATTTT | CASSLMGGKTIYF
16 | few | TRBD2 | TRBJ2-1 | TRBV6-6 | TGTGCCAGCAGCCTACTACTAGCGGGAGCTAGAAGTGAGCAGTTCTTC | CASSLLLAGARSEQFF
13 | . | TRBD1 | TRBJ1-2 | TRBV5-5 | TGTGCCAGCAGCTTAGTGACAGGGGACGGCTACACCTTC | CASSLVTGDGYTF
16 | . | TRBD2 | TRBJ2-7 | TRBV7-9 | TGTGCCAGCAGCGCAGCCGGGACTAGCGGGATCTACGAGCAGTACTTC | CASSAAGTSGIYEQYF
15 | . | TRBD2 | TRBJ2-1 | TRBV7-2 | TGTGCCAGCAGCCAAAGATCGGGCGGGGGGCTTGAGCAGTTCTTC | CASSQRSGGGLEQFF
14 | . | . | TRBJ2-7 | TRBV11-3 | TGTGCCAGCAGCCCGGGACAATATTCCTACGAGCAGTACTTC | CASSPGQYSYEQYF
17 | . | TRBD2 | TRBJ2-1 | TRBV9 | TGTGCCAGCAGCGTAGTTAGCGGGAGGGCCCACTACAATGAGCAGTTCTTC | CASSVVSGRAHYNEQFF
14 | . | . | TRBJ2-7 | TRBV19 | TGTGCCAGTACTAGCGAACATGAAGCTTACGAGCAGTACTTC | CASTSEHEAYEQYF
18 | . | . | TRBJ2-2 | TRBV5-1 | TGCGCCAGCAGCTTGTTTTGGGATCGACAGGCGGACACCGGGGAGCTGTTTTTT | CASSLFWDRQADTGELFF
14 | . | TRBD1 | TRBJ1-2 | TRBV11-2 | TGTGCCAGCAGCGCCGGGACAGGGGACTATGGCTACACCTTC | CASSAGTGDYGYTF
15 | few | . | TRBJ1-3 | TRBV18 | TGTGCCAGCTCAACACAGGGTCCGACTGGAAACACCATATATTTT | CASSTQGPTGNTIYF
16 | . | TRBD1 | TRBJ2-5 | TRBV19 | TGTGCCAGTAGTAACCCAACAGGGGGCGTAGGAGAGACCCAGTACTTC | CASSNPTGGVGETQYF
14 | . | TRBD1 | TRBJ1-4 | TRBV19 | TGTGCCAGTGGTACGGGACAGCCGAATGAAAAACTGTTTTTT | CASGTGQPNEKLFF
15 | once | TRBD2 | TRBJ2-2 | TRBV7-3 | TGTGCCAGCACCCCAGCGGGGGGCTATCCCGGGGAGCTGTTTTTT | CASTPAGGYPGELFF
16 | . | . | TRBJ2-1 | TRBV4-1 | TGCGCCAGCAGCCTGATCCTTACGGGAGAAAGGAATGAGCAGTTCTTC | CASSLILTGERNEQFF